This T cell receptor beta chain derives from a study of metastatic and nonmetastatic thyroid tumors. On the study more broadly: From malignant and benign thyroid patients, repertoires in blood and in tumor or nodule tissue were compared.

Before thyroid surgery, none of the patients had received any treatment. Per the study methods: Between-group CDR3 differences, defined by clinicopathological status, yielded a distant-metastasis classifier for papillary thyroid cancer. TCRdb re-analyzed the PCR reads using MiXCR. The V and J calls were determined by TCRdb, not by the authors. The profile shows around 18,000 clones, 34% of them singletons. The clonotype originates from a female donor with papillary thyroid cancer or a benign thyroid nodule (not recorded which). Some clones in this sample may be carry-over from other donors' samples. The specimen was tumor tissue.

The CDR3: CSAKGANYLLAKNIQYF. CDR3 sequence (DNA): TGCAGTGCCAAGGGGGCCAATTACCTACTAGCCAAAAACATTCAGTACTTC. This chain joins TRBV20-1 and TRBJ2-4; 7 nucleotides agree with TRBD1. Per the germline V gene, CDR1 is DFQATT and CDR2 is SNEGSKA (reference sequence). The CDR3 consists of 17 residues. Trimming removed 6 bases from V and 0 bases from J; junction bases left unmatched: 14.